This TCR beta chain was sequenced for a study of early T cells in non-severe SARS-CoV-2 infection. The V gene's germline CDR1 is LNHNV and CDR2 YYDKDF (reference sequence). The V gene lost 0 bases and the J gene lost 5 bases, with 2 bases spanning the gap. The CDR3 has 12 amino acids. Researchers attached unique molecular identifiers to individual cDNA molecules. In TCRdb, the 5' RACE reads were re-called with MiXCR into one record per CDR3 protein. In the table there are 55,000 to 65,000 distinct CDR3 sequences, approximately 13% of which are singletons. The sequenced sample was whole blood. This TCR was recovered from an adult who was a healthcare worker with PCR-confirmed SARS-CoV-2 infection or an uninfected control (not recorded which). This chain connects TRBV15 to TRBJ1-5, with D unclear. The CDR3 sequence: CATSRDDQPQHF. The CDR3 DNA sequence: TGTGCCACCAGCAGAGACGATCAGCCCCAGCATTTT.